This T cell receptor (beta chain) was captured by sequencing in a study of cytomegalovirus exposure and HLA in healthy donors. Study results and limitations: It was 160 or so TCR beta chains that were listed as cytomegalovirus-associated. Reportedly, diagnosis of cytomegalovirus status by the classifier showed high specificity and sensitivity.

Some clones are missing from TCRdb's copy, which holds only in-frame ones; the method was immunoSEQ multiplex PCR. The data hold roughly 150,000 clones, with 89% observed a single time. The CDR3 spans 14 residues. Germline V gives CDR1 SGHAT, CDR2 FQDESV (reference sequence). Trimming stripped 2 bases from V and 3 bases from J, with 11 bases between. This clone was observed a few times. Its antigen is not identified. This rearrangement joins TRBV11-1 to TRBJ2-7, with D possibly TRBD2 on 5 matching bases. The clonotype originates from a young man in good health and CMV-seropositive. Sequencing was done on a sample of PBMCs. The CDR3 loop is CASSLHGLFYEQYF. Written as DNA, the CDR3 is TGTGCCAGCAGCTTACACGGACTTTTCTACGAGCAGTACTTC.